This TCR beta chain was observed in a study of blood T cell repertoires in COVID-19. Study as a whole: Acute-phase and convalescent COVID-19 samples originated in the United States, Italy and Spain.

Per the germline V gene, CDR1 is PRHDT and CDR2 is FYEKMQ (reference sequence). This CDR3 is 16 amino acids long. Losses at the gene ends were 0 bases for V and 2 bases for J; bases not matched to a gene: 7. The repertoire was sequenced with immunoSEQ multiplex PCR; TCRdb's copy has only in-frame clones and lacks some. The sample has about 140,000 clones; about 86% are singletons. This chain links TRBV13 with TRBJ2-7; 7 bases align to TRBD1. Input material: peripheral blood. This clonotype was obtained from a human donor in a cohort sampled during active COVID-19. The CDR3 loop reads CASSLGLRGFTYEQYF. For the CDR3, the DNA is TGTGCCAGCAGCTTAGGCCTCAGGGGGTTTACCTACGAGCAGTACTTC.